The entry that follows covers one T cell receptor (beta chain) sequence. The specificity of this receptor is unknown. The input lacks base qualities; no much larger clone sits a single base away. The data were taken from a study of blood T cell repertoires in COVID-19 (dated by TCRdb to about 2020). Notes on the research overall: For ImmuneRACE Cohort 3, a participant was defined as recovered based on two consecutive negative NP/OP PCR tests, clearance by a healthcare professional, or resolution of symptoms. The samples were drawn from the first 160 participants of the ongoing ImmuneRACE study and from roughly 1,300 subjects provided by 6 global collaborators. Nearly every sample came with metadata listing a de-identified subject ID, COVID-19 status, age in years and sex. The material from the prospective study consisted of cDNA or gDNA derived from T cells, B-cell-depleted T cells, or PBMCs. The repertoires were released in a freely available public database intended as a resource for research on the immune response to SARS-CoV-2. Collaborator samples came from the United States, Italy and Spain and covered acute and convalescent phases of COVID-19. Where HLA class I and class II types were available, the types were taken from metadata supplied by the sample provider, not from assay-based typing. Deeply sampled blood TCRbeta repertoires from subjects exposed to, actively infected with, or recovered from COVID-19 were included in the dataset. General study outcomes and caveats: The amount of clinical and demographic metadata varied by source and participant and was provided uncurated.

The immunoSEQ Assay, a bias-controlled multiplex PCR, was used to amplify TCRbeta CDR3 regions from genomic DNA. The study's own analysis went as follows. The number of nucleated cells in each sample was estimated from the amplification of reference gene primers within the assay. Sequence reads were collapsed and filtered to measure the absolute abundance of every unique TCRbeta CDR3 rearrangement. For each sample, productive Simpson clonality was calculated as the square root of Simpson's diversity index across productive rearrangements. In its TCRdb copy, this immuneACCESS table keeps in-frame sequences only and misses some clones. Where compared with another copy, unresolved V genes explain less than half of these, and the others have no known cause. V and J calls and clone size are those listed in that table; D and trimming were worked out from the DNA. The sample contains approximately 150,000 clones, under 90% of them found a single time. Together, the top ten hold approximately 4% of the sample.

Enrolling through a virtual design, the prospective study's participants ranged in age from roughly 18 to 100 years and lived across 20 to 25 United States geographic areas. To assign participants to cohorts, the prospective study relied on clinical history that participants themselves reported in a screening survey and a study questionnaire. In the prospective study, mobile phlebotomists collected whole blood, serum and a nasopharyngeal or oropharyngeal swab from each participant. Over a roughly 2-month period, participants in the prospective study had the option of providing additional blood draws and questionnaires. Prospective study blood samples were shipped either frozen or at room temperature before DNA extraction. The CDR3 covers 11 residues, taking in both the cysteine and the phenylalanine. Only the CDR3 DNA is retained, 33 bases long and in frame from the first base. CDR1 and CDR2, looked up from the germline V gene, are MDHEN and SYDVKM. The V and J ends are trimmed by 6 bases and 7 bases, leaving 7 bases between them.

Specimen: PBMCs or T cells enriched from blood (not recorded which). The receptor was derived from a middle-aged man in a cohort exposed to, infected with or recovered from COVID-19 (not recorded which). The V gene is TRBV28 and the J gene is TRBJ1-5; no D gene call is confident. The nucleotide sequence is TGTGCCAGCAGGAGAGGCCAGCCCCAGCATTTT. Its product reads: CASRRGQPQHF.